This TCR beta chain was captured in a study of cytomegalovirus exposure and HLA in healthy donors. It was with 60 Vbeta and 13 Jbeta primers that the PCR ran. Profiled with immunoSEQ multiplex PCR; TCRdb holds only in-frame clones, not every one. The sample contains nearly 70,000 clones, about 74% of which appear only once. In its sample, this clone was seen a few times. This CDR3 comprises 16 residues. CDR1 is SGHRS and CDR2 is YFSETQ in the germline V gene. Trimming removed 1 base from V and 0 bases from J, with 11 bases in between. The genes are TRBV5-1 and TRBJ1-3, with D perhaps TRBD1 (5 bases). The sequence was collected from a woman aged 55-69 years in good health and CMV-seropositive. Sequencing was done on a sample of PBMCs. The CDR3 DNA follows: TGCGCCAGCAGCTTGCAGGGTTTGGGCTCTGGAAACACCATATATTTT. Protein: CASSLQGLGSGNTIYF.